The 15 T cell receptor beta chains presented below share a single source sample, sequenced in a study of T cell responses to AZD1222 COVID-19 vaccine. Libraries were prepared by immunoSEQ multiplex PCR; TCRdb keeps only in-frame clonotypes and omits some of them. The sample holds 93,000 or so clones, about 90% seen once. The specimen was peripheral blood, collected on day 0 of AZD1222 vaccination. Receptor source: an adult in good health.

The chain recombines TRBV29-1 with TRBJ2-3; TRBD1 matches 10 bases. V shed 4 bases and J 0 bases; nucleotides not matched to a gene: 4. This CDR3 has 15 residues. Germline lookup yields CDR1 SQVTM and CDR2 ANQGSEA. The CDR3 reads CSVGGTGASTDTQYF. The CDR3 region has the DNA TGCAGCGTTGGGGGGACAGGGGCTAGCACAGATACGCAGTATTTT.

The chain recombines TRBV6-5 with TRBJ1-1; maybe TRBD1 (6 bases). Germline V gene sequence: CDR1 MNHEY, CDR2 SVGAGI. The germline V and J ends were trimmed by 6 bases and 1 base, with 12 bases remaining between them. The CDR3 length is 14 residues. For the CDR3, the DNA is TGTGCCAGCAGGGAGGGGGTAAGGAACACTGAAGCTTTCTTT. Translating gives CASREGVRNTEAFF.

The rearrangement links TRBV30 to TRBJ1-6, with 7 bases aligning to TRBD1. Trimming removed 3 bases from V and 9 bases from J; junction bases left unmatched: 8. The CDR3 extends over 14 amino acids. From germline, CDR1 is GTSNPN and CDR2 SVGIG (reference sequence). In nucleotides, the CDR3 is TGTGCCTGGAGCCGGGACAGTGGGGGTTCACCCCTCCACTTT. Protein product: CAWSRDSGGSPLHF.

The chain carries TRBV2 and TRBJ2-1; 8 bases fit TRBD1. J lost 3 bases, V lost 0 bases, and 4 bases had no gene match. CDR1 and CDR2 from the germline V gene are SNHLY and FYNNEI. This CDR3 is built from 16 residues. The CDR3 DNA sequence: TGTGCCAGCAGTGAAGCGTTCGGGACAGGCTACAATGAGCAGTTCTTC. It yields the protein CASSEAFGTGYNEQFF. Variable domain in full (rest from reference TRBV2 and TRBJ2-1): EPEVTQTPSHQVTQMGQEVILRCVPISNHLYFYWYRQILGQKVEFLVSFYNNEISEKSEIFDDQFSVERPDGSNFTLKIRSTKLEDSAMYFCASSEAFGTGYNEQFFGPGTRLTVL.

This clone is a singleton in its sample. V gene TRBV9 combines with J gene TRBJ2-7; TRBD2 is a possible D gene (5 bases). Germline V gives CDR1 SGDLS, CDR2 YYNGEE. CDR3 length: 13 amino acids. V was clipped by 0 bases and J by 4 bases, with 8 bases between them. DNA of the CDR3: TGTGCCAGCAGCGTAGGACTATCATACGAGCAGTACTTC. Its protein is CASSVGLSYEQYF.

CDR3 sequence reads: CASSSTSGGPNTGELFF. CDR3 in DNA: TGTGCCAGCAGTTCCACTAGCGGGGGGCCGAACACCGGGGAGCTGTTTTTT. This sequence joins TRBV6-2 or TRBV6-3 and TRBJ2-2; TRBD2 matches at 12 bases. CDR1 and CDR2 (germline): MNHEY, SVGEGT. The CDR3 extends over 17 amino acids. Germline trimming cut 4 bases from V and 0 bases from J; bases unmatched to any gene: 3.

V is TRBV28 and J is TRBJ1-2; 9 bases are a match to TRBD1. The trim removed 6 bases at V and 4 bases at J, leaving 6 bases unmatched. Germline V gene sequence: CDR1 MDHEN, CDR2 SYDVKM. The CDR3 runs 14 residues. In DNA form, the CDR3 reads TGTGCCAGCAGCTTAACGGGACAGGGCTATGGCTACACCTTC. It translates to CASSLTGQGYGYTF.

Comments on this clone: Mismatch with germline at one junction end may stem from a read error. V is TRBV18 and J is TRBJ1-4, with TRBD1 identical over 7 bases. The CDR3 is made up of 19 amino acids. Germline CDR1 reads KGHSH; CDR2 reads LQKENI. The DNA for the CDR3 is TGTGCCAGCTCCCCACGTGTGAAGGGGGCTACTGCAACTAATGAAAAACTGTTTTTT. Amino acids: CASSPRVKGATATNEKLFF.

This chain links TRBV2 with TRBJ2-5; D may be TRBD2 (6 bases). Germline V gene sequence: CDR1 SNHLY, CDR2 FYNNEI. The ends were cut back, 7 bases at V and 5 bases at J, with 17 bases in the middle. This CDR3 is 14 amino acids long. The CDR3 loop reads CASTVNGGEETQYF. The CDR3 DNA reads TGTGCCAGCACCGTGAACGGGGGAGAGGAGACCCAGTACTTC.

The V gene is TRBV28, the J gene TRBJ2-5, with TRBD2 matching over 9 bases. V was clipped by 8 bases and J by 2 bases; unmatched bases: 3. Germline CDR1 reads MDHEN; CDR2 reads SYDVKM. The CDR3 consists of 13 residues. The CDR3 reads CASAGGEQETQYF. The CDR3 coding sequence is TGTGCCAGCGCGGGGGGGGAACAAGAGACCCAGTACTTC.

This clone has only a few counts. This sequence joins TRBV7-6 and TRBJ1-5, with TRBD1 as a possible D gene (5 bases). The CDR3 spans 15 residues. Germline V gene lookup returns CDR1 SGHVS and CDR2 FNYEAQ. Trimming left V 2 bases short and J 6 bases short, with 14 bases between. The CDR3 DNA follows: TGTGCCAGCAGCTTATCGGGGGACCATCGTCAGCCCCAGCATTTT. Its protein is CASSLSGDHRQPQHF.

This clone appeared a single time. An end of the junction does not agree with germline; a read error may underlie this. The chain is built from TRBV3-1 (or the pseudogene TRBV3-2) and TRBJ1-2; unclear D gene. CDR3 length: 14 residues. Germline CDR1 LGHDT, CDR2 YNNKEL (reference sequence). The CDR3 here is CASTQRQTNYGYTF. For the CDR3, the DNA is TGTGCCAGCACCCAAAGGCAGACTAACTATGGCTACACCTTC.

The rearrangement joins TRBV5-1 to TRBJ2-3, with 10 bases matching TRBD2. Germline assignment: CDR1 SGHRS and CDR2 YFSETQ. V was pared by 4 bases and J by 2 bases, with 7 bases of the junction left unmatched. The CDR3 consists of 16 residues. Here the CDR3 reads CASSLPSGGATDTQYF. CDR3 nucleotide sequence: TGCGCCAGCAGCCTCCCCAGCGGGGGGGCCACAGATACGCAGTATTTT.

The J gene is TRBJ1-1, the V gene TRBV10-2; no firm D call. CDR1 and CDR2 (germline): WSHSY, SAAADI. This CDR3 is built from 14 residues. The ends were cut back, 4 bases at V and 6 bases at J, with 15 bases in the middle. The CDR3 loop reads CASSVGVSGAEAFF. In nucleotides, the CDR3 is TGCGCCAGCAGTGTCGGGGTGTCCGGGGCTGAAGCTTTCTTT.

The rearrangement joins TRBV4-1 to TRBJ2-2; D unclear. V lost 1 base to trimming and J lost 1 base, with 7 bases between them. Germline V lookup: CDR1 MGHRA, CDR2 YSYEKL. The CDR3 spans 15 residues. Written as DNA, the CDR3 is TGCGCCAGCAGCCAAGCGGGCATGAACACCGGGGAGCTGTTTTTT. This sequence encodes CASSQAGMNTGELFF.